A single sample gave rise to the 3 T cell receptor beta chains below, sequenced in a study of cytomegalovirus exposure and HLA in healthy donors. The PCR had 60 Vbeta and 13 Jbeta primers. Method: immunoSEQ multiplex PCR; TCRdb's copy keeps in-frame clones and lacks some. The sample carries 160,000 or so clones, approximately 80% recorded once. The sequenced material came from PBMCs. The receptors stem from a woman aged 18-35 years in good health and CMV-seronegative.

The rearrangement links TRBV7-2 to TRBJ2-6, with 7 bases identical to TRBD1. Per the germline V gene, CDR1 is SGHTA and CDR2 is FQGNSA. The CDR3 runs 18 residues. Losses at the gene ends were 5 bases for V and 0 bases for J; bases not matched to a gene: 10. The CDR3 spells CASSPLGTANSGANVLTF. In DNA, the CDR3 is TGTGCCAGCAGCCCCCTTGGGACAGCCAACTCTGGGGCCAACGTCCTGACTTTC.

This clone was seen more than once but under ten times. The chain links TRBV6-6 to TRBJ2-1; 9 nucleotides line up with TRBD1. V shed 2 bases, J shed 8 bases, and the junction held 7 bases outside the gene matches. Germline-derived CDR1 and CDR2 are MNHNY and SVGAGI (reference sequence). This CDR3 is built from 15 residues. CDR3 sequence (DNA): TGTGCCAGCAGTTACGGGACAGGGTATCTCGATGAGCAGTTCTTC. This codes for CASSYGTGYLDEQFF.

This clone has more than one count but fewer than ten. DNA for the CDR3: TGTGCCACGGCCGGGGGGGCTCTTTTGTCTGGAAACACCATATATTTT. This translates into CATAGGALLSGNTIYF. V usage is TRBV28 and J usage is TRBJ1-3; weak D call: TRBD1 (6 bases). This CDR3 region has 16 residues. V was clipped by 10 bases and J by 1 base, with 20 bases between them. Germline V gene lookup returns CDR1 MDHEN and CDR2 SYDVKM.